The present T cell receptor (beta chain) was sequenced within a study of cytomegalovirus exposure and HLA in healthy donors (dated by TCRdb to between 2016 and 2019). Study-level background: An earlier analysis of some 600 of the donors reported approximately 300 Gb of sequence data and 117 million unique TCR beta sequences obtained from roughly 180 million T cells. An early release covering approximately 600 HLA-typed donors comprised about 320 gigabases of sequencing data and approximately 80 million unique TCR sequences. Donor age, sex, ethnicity and CMV serostatus were compiled alongside the repertoire data. The genetic ancestry cluster associated with self-reported Caucasian donors included approximately 85% of the roughly 360 genotyped donors. Rather than using new phenotypic data, the later analysis identified candidate immune exposures from TCR beta sequences and from how often those sequences occurred across donors. In a later analysis, previously published TCR beta repertoires from 670 or so donors were re-analyzed and high-resolution HLA genotyping was added so that TCR occurrence patterns could be studied. Class I and class II HLA loci were covered by the typing at four-digit resolution. Across approximately 400 genotyped donors of the cohort, an average of about 240,000 unique TCR beta nucleotide sequences per donor were sequenced, and about a sixth of those sequences were non-productive. A separate validation cohort of roughly 120 different subjects was used in addition to the approximately 700-subject first cohort. The study combined high-throughput TCR immunosequencing, statistical association of individual TCRs with disease status, and machine learning to predict cytomegalovirus infection status. The T cell repertoires of 670 or so subjects were profiled by immunosequencing and related to cytomegalovirus serostatus. Typing coverage varied by locus: about 620-640 donors for A, B, C, DRB1 and DQB1; 500 to 550 for DQA1; 606 for DPA1; under 490 for DPB1. Genome-wide SNP genotypes for about three fifths of the roughly 670 donors were used in a later genetic analysis, which treated that subset as a discovery cohort. Four to six DR-DQ haplotypes were handled as single units for association and clustering, since linkage in the cohort was strong. The study was designed to test whether signatures of past pathogen exposure could be identified by cataloging public T cell receptors. All discovery cohort repertoires had been generated on a single sequencing platform. To decide whether each TCR beta V gene segment behaved as functional or pseudogenic, an earlier analysis of approximately 600 of the donors relied on high-throughput TCR beta sequencing.

At the junction V is shortened by 10 bases and J by 0 bases; bases outside the gene matches: 3. The CDR3 runs 14 residues from the cysteine to the phenylalanine. The kept DNA is CDR3 alone, 42 bases in frame from the first base. CDR1 PRHDT and CDR2 FYEKMQ are derived from the germline V gene (reference sequence). Broad study findings and their caveats: V-gene and J-gene trimming of TCR beta chains was associated with a missense DCLRE1C variant in a later genetic analysis, and the association was replicated in an independent cohort. Broadly in line with IMGT annotations, most TCR beta V segments showed up in productive rearrangements about 87% or about 30% of the time in an earlier analysis of around 550 of the donors. Seventeen rarely observed V segments, including chromosome 9 orphons, were excluded from the earlier analysis of about 500 of the donors because counts were too low. Three of the identified cytomegalovirus-associated TCR beta chains were confirmed in vitro to be specific for cytomegalovirus antigens. In a later analysis, most CMV-associated TCR beta chains were found to appear HLA-restricted, with HLA associations seemingly driven largely by CMV exposure. In a later analysis, TCR association rates were found to vary across HLA loci, with the most associated TCRs seen for DRB1 alleles and the fewest for HLA-C alleles. This cohort had only TCR beta chains sequenced, and the lack of alpha or paired-chain data limited which features could be detected. The sequencing pipeline was judged likely to have produced a cluster of highly shared sequence variants as a technical artifact. In a later analysis, some 18,000 TCR beta sequences were associated with specific HLA alleles at a false discovery rate of 0.05. Roughly uniform sequencing depth across donors was assumed in presence/absence analyses, although this assumption may not hold. Compared with equally common non-associated chains, HLA-associated TCR beta chains in a later analysis were more clonally expanded and had lower generation probabilities. A further reported finding was that TCR beta sequences accurately predicted the HLA-A and HLA-B alleles for most subjects in the first cohort. Linkage disequilibrium might explain the correlated functional status among segregating V segments, but an unknown experimental factor could not be ruled out. The classifier was reported to diagnose cytomegalovirus status with high specificity and sensitivity in both the original cohort and the validation cohort. The 87-base-pair reads could not distinguish some IMGT-functional V segments, including TRBV6-2 and TRBV6-3, so those segments were excluded. According to a later genetic analysis, donors in an Asian-associated ancestry cluster had fewer N-insertions in productive TCRs than the roughly 670-donor mean. Strong co-occurrence of HLA alleles, especially DR and DQ, made assigning TCR associations to individual alleles difficult. A later analysis reported that several top co-occurrence clusters appeared linked to parvovirus B19, influenza, CMV and Epstein-Barr virus. For the cohort, immune exposure information was limited to CMV serostatus. Across donors, most TCR sequences were observed very rarely, whereas some public TCRs were present in many individuals. It was suggested by the authors that the approach could potentially be generalized to other disease states and immunological phenotypes. The study listed over 150 TCR beta chains as associated with cytomegalovirus. Because HLA typing was unavailable for some donors at each locus, only the typed subset was used in association tests.

Libraries came from the immunoSEQ multiplex PCR assay. For the multiplex PCR, a mixture combining 60 forward primers for TCR Vbeta segments and 13 reverse primers for TCR Jbeta segments was used. The CDR3 region of rearranged TCR beta genes was amplified from genomic DNA by a multiplex PCR assay. Amplified TCR beta libraries were sequenced as 87-base-pair reads on the Illumina HiSeq System. The original pipeline was this. Across the 500 to 700 repertoires, a later analysis counted 78 million or so unique TCR beta chains, roughly 11 million of which were shared by at least two donors. Raw reads were error-corrected and collapsed into unique sequences with a nearest-neighbor algorithm that merged closely related sequences to remove PCR and sequencing errors. Alignment of CDR3 sequences to IMGT reference sequences was used to assign V, D and J gene segments. For a sequence to be retained, at least a six-nucleotide match to both a V gene segment and a J gene segment was required. A rearrangement counted as productive if the CDR3 had no stop codons and remained in frame with V and J, and every other rearrangement counted as non-productive. CDR3 was defined according to IMGT convention as the region running from the second conserved V-encoded cysteine to the conserved J-encoded phenylalanine. In an earlier analysis of more than 550 of the donors, sequences lacking an unambiguous match to a single V gene segment were excluded. An earlier analysis of some 500 of the donors classified V segments as functional when productive rearrangements were above 56.7% and as segregating when the standard deviation between donors was above 5%. A statistical classification framework was developed to diagnose cytomegalovirus status using the catalog of TCR beta chain sequences. A later analysis assigned V and J genes by comparing TCR nucleotide sequences with IMGT/GENE-DB human TR gene sequences. Using the TCRdist pipeline, a later analysis assigned CDR3 sequences along with most-parsimonious VDJ recombination scenarios. A later analysis defined each TCR beta chain by its CDR3 amino acid sequence plus V-gene family, and excluded reads lacking a unique V-gene family. A later analysis removed several hundred highly shared, low-generation-probability nucleotide sequences to deal with suspected cross-contamination and a sequencing artifact. In a later analysis, a clonal expansion index was calculated for each public chain from normalized within-repertoire ranks of inferred template counts. Generation probabilities in a later analysis came from a VDJ recombination model fitted to out-of-frame rearrangements, and those results were checked against IGoR. In a later analysis, hypergeometric tests were used to score TCR-TCR, TCR-HLA and TCR-CMV co-occurrence, with a repertoire-size bias correction applied to TCR pairs. In a later analysis, false discovery rates were estimated by permuting HLA or CMV assignments 20 times. A later analysis grouped co-occurring TCRs with DBSCAN, adding TCRdist sequence similarity when clustering within HLA-allele-positive subsets. Co-occurrence clustering excluded repertoires with fewer than 30,000 or more than 120,000 public chains, plus five with anomalous nucleotide sharing. TCRdb holds this immuneACCESS table with in-frame rearrangements only. Some clones are missing; in checked studies, unresolved V genes explain under half, and the rest has no known cause. For V, J and clone size, that table is used; D and trimming come from the DNA. The sample has 100,000 to 150,000 clones on record, about 10% of them singletons. The ten largest clonotypes hold about 4.6% of the sample.

This clone has just a few counts. No cognate antigen has been identified for it. The input lacks base qualities; no much larger clone sits a single base away. In total, just over 650 healthy bone marrow donors made up the cohort. Cohort members were all nominally healthy when sampled, although unrecorded immune exposures were likely present. The donor was CMV seropositive and belonged to the group of 270 or so seropositive cohort members. A peripheral blood sample was collected from each donor, and TCR beta sequencing was performed on peripheral blood mononuclear cells. The Qiagen DNeasy Blood Extraction Kit was used to extract genomic DNA from the blood cell samples.

Recombination linked TRBV13 to TRBJ2-2, with 9 central nucleotides matching TRBD1. The sample comprised PBMCs. This receptor was identified in a woman under 30 in good health and CMV-seropositive. CDR3 loop: CATRQGANTGELFF. The DNA is as follows: TGTGCCACCAGACAGGGGGCGAACACCGGGGAGCTGTTTTTT.